The present T cell receptor (beta chain) was sequenced within a study of T cells in Graves' hyperthyroidism and ophthalmopathy. With regard to this clonotype: Antigen: not known.

Amplification targeted TCR beta CDR3 regions from RNA transcripts. Using the HTBI primer set, a first-round RT-PCR was run on the TCR CDR3. TCRdb passed the multiplex PCR reads through MiXCR, listing each CDR3 protein once. The profile shows about 270,000 distinct CDR3 sequences, roughly 22% of them singletons. The CDR3 is 13 amino acids. CDR1 is LGHDT and CDR2 is YNNKEL in the germline V gene (reference sequence). V lost 3 bases and J 0 bases, leaving 5 bases between the germline ends. General study results and limits: Among thyroid clonotypes expanded above 0.001, most also appeared in blood.

In the ophthalmopathy cohort, Clinical Activity Score was at least 3, NOSPECS grade at least 4, and duration under 3 months. Uncontrolled infections, other autoimmune diseases, pregnancy or lactation led to exclusion of patients. Clinical symptoms, serum thyroxine, TRAb, thyroid ultrasound and orbital computed tomography established diagnosis. The gene calls are TRBV3-1 and TRBJ1-1; D unclear. This TCR came from a man in his thirties or forties with Graves' ophthalmopathy. The sample was blood. The CDR3 loop reads CASSQMLNTEAFF. Written as DNA, the CDR3 is TGTGCCAGCAGCCAGATGTTGAACACTGAAGCTTTCTTT.